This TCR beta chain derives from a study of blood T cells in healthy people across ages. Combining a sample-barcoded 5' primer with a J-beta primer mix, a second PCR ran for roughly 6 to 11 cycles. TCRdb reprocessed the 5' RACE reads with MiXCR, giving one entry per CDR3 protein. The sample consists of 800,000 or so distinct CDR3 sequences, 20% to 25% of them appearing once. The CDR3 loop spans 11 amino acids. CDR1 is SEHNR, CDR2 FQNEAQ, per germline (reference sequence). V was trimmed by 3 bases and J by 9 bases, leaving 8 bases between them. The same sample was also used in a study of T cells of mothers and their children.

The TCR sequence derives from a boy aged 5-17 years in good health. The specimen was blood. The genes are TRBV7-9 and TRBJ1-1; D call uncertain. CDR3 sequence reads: CASSFEQQAFF. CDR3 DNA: TGTGCCAGCAGCTTCGAGCAGCAAGCTTTCTTT.